The clone carrying this TCR beta chain was seen only once. Its target is unknown. Sequencing used immunoSEQ multiplex PCR; TCRdb keeps in-frame clones, though not all of them. Among some 68,000 clones, 84% were seen once, and the ten largest hold approximately 4%. The CDR3 has 20 amino acids. Trimming took 4 bases from V and 9 from J; bases not matched to a gene: 21. The germline gives CDR1 SGDLS, CDR2 YYNGEE. The data stem from a study of Tregs in tolerant kidney transplant recipients. Study-wide results and limits: Activated donor B cell expansion appeared to reveal the most relevant donor-specific TCRbeta repertoire. No direct test of biological reproducibility was done here. Validation in larger populations is needed because few patients were studied.

The source of this sequence is a human donor in good health. The sample consisted of CD4+ T cells from blood. V gene TRBV9 combines with J gene TRBJ2-1; 14 bases match TRBD2. CDR3 bases: TGTGCCAGCAGCCCTCGCATAGGGACTAGCGGGAGTAAGGCGTATGGTGAGCAGTTCTTC. It codes for CASSPRIGTSGSKAYGEQFF.